Below, 11 T cell receptor beta chains from the same sample are listed, as sequenced in a study of shared clonotypes between healthy human individuals. Produced via immunoSEQ multiplex PCR; TCRdb's table is partial and in-frame only. In the table there are around 690,000 clones, about 90% of which are singletons. Sequencing input: memory CD8+ T cells from PBMCs. Regarding subset: CD45RO+ cells pooled with CCR7-negative TemRA cells. Source of these receptors: a man aged 18 to 30 in good health. Some clones in this sample may be carry-over from other donors' samples.

The CDR3 DNA is TGTGCCAGTAGTATGCCAGGGGGCCAAAAACTGTTTTTT. Protein sequence: CASSMPGGQKLFF. This chain links TRBV19 with TRBJ1-4, with TRBD1 matching over 8 bases. CDR3 length: 13 amino acids. Germline V gene data show CDR1 as LNHDA and CDR2 as SQIVND (reference sequence). With V trimmed by 3 bases and J by 9 bases, 3 bases remained unmatched.

The rearrangement uses TRBV19 and TRBJ1-1; D is perhaps TRBD1 (6 bases). The V end was cut by 7 bases, the J end by 8 bases, with 17 bases between. Looked up from germline, CDR1 is LNHDA and CDR2 is SQIVND (reference sequence). The CDR3 totals 13 residues. CDR3 sequence reads: CASTQSPGVEAFF. Here the CDR3 DNA reads TGTGCCAGTACTCAGAGCCCAGGGGTAGAAGCTTTCTTT. The complete variable domain, with remaining parts taken from reference TRBV19 and TRBJ1-1, reads DGGITQSPKYLFRKEGQNVTLSCEQNLNHDAMYWYRQDPGQGLRLIYYSQIVNDFQKGDIAEGYSVSREKKESFPLTVTSAQKNPTAFYLCASTQSPGVEAFFGQGTRLTVV.

This clone was found once. This chain links TRBV29-1 with TRBJ2-7; D possibly corresponds to TRBD1 (6 bases). The CDR3 spans 14 residues. The V gene's germline CDR1 is SQVTM and CDR2 ANQGSEA. Trimming took off 7 bases at V and 1 base at J, with 17 bases between the two ends. CDR3 in amino acids: CSARGGGRSYEQYF. CDR3 in DNA: TGCAGCGCTCGAGGTGGGGGCCGGTCCTACGAGCAGTACTTC.

This rearrangement joins TRBV9 to TRBJ1-1; D unclear. V lost 3 bases and J 0 bases, leaving 12 bases between the germline ends. The CDR3 spans 15 residues. Germline V gives CDR1 SGDLS, CDR2 YYNGEE. The DNA of the CDR3 is TGTGCCAGCAGCGGTGGACCGACGATGAACACTGAAGCTTTCTTT. Translation: CASSGGPTMNTEAFF.

The chain employs TRBV6-5 and TRBJ2-2; D may be TRBD1 or TRBD2 (5 bases each). The CDR3 is 15 residues long. V dropped 5 bases and J dropped 5 bases, with 15 bases sitting between them. CDR1 is MNHEY, CDR2 SVGAGI, per germline. The CDR3 DNA reads TGTGCCAGCAGTCACCGAGGCAGGGAGACCGGGGAGCTGTTTTTT. It codes for CASSHRGRETGELFF.

The chain joins TRBV6-5 to TRBJ2-5; D is ambiguous. CDR3 length: 11 amino acids. The ends were cut back, 2 bases at V and 11 bases at J, with 9 bases in the middle. Germline CDR1 reads MNHEY; CDR2 reads SVGAGI. This CDR3 is CASSYGQEQYF. CDR3 sequence (DNA): TGTGCCAGCAGTTACGGGCAGGAGCAGTACTTC.

This clone appeared a single time. J is TRBJ1-1 and V is TRBV7-9; D not certain. This CDR3 region has 13 residues. Germline V gene sequence: CDR1 SEHNR, CDR2 FQNEAQ (reference sequence). Trimming removed 5 bases from V and 3 bases from J, with 10 bases in between. The CDR3 loop is CASSPRGDTEAFF. In nucleotides, the CDR3 is TGTGCCAGCAGCCCCCGCGGGGACACTGAAGCTTTCTTT.

This clone was recorded once. This chain connects TRBV19 to TRBJ1-1, with 7 bases that match TRBD1. Trimming at V came to 5 bases and at J to 6 bases, leaving 6 bases not matched to a gene. The CDR3 has 13 residues. The germline CDR1 and CDR2 sequences are LNHDA and SQIVND (reference sequence). Here the CDR3 reads CASSSRRGPEAFF. CDR3 coding DNA: TGTGCCAGTAGTTCCCGAAGGGGGCCTGAAGCTTTCTTT.

This sequence joins TRBV10-3 and TRBJ2-7; TRBD2 might be the D (5 bases). CDR3 length: 13 residues. V lost 11 bases, J lost 2 bases, and 16 bases lay in between. Germline assignment: CDR1 ENHRY and CDR2 SYGVKD. CDR3 nucleotides: TGTGCCGCCAACGAGGGCTACCCCTACGAGCAGTACTTC. Translating it yields CAANEGYPYEQYF.

This clone was counted only a few times. This chain connects TRBV7-9 to TRBJ2-7, with 10 bases aligning to TRBD2. Germline V gives CDR1 SEHNR, CDR2 FQNEAQ (reference sequence). With 5 bases clipped from V and 3 bases from J, the junction kept 4 bases outside the gene matches. This CDR3 region has 14 residues. The CDR3 loop is CASSETSGFYEQYF. The CDR3, as DNA: TGTGCCAGCAGCGAGACTAGCGGGTTCTACGAGCAGTACTTC.

The CDR3 is CASSAGPNSPLHF. The DNA for the CDR3 is TGTGCCAGCAGCGCGGGACCAAATTCACCCCTCCACTTT. The J gene is TRBJ1-6, the V gene TRBV11-2, with a weak D call TRBD1 (5 bases). Germline CDR1 reads SGHAT; CDR2 reads FQNNGV. The CDR3 length is 13 residues. The V end was cut by 5 bases, the J end by 7 bases, with 9 bases between.